This T cell receptor (beta chain) was recovered during a study of radiation and T cells in renal cell carcinoma. Stated time point: blood 4 weeks post-SBRT, at nephrectomy. Treatment of the sample: 15 Gy SBRT to primary tumor, nephrectomy 4 weeks later. The patient's renal cell carcinoma had clear cell pathology. CDR3 length: 15 amino acids. CDR1 is SGHRS and CDR2 is YFSETQ in the germline V gene. V was cut by 2 bases and J by 1 base, with 10 bases left in between. Study-wide results and limits: From baseline, blood top tumor clonotypes peaked at 2 weeks post-radiation. Without pretreatment biopsies, baseline tumor clonotype presence was undetermined.

As for this clone: Its antigen is undetermined.

This table comes from immunoSEQ multiplex PCR, and its TCRdb copy is limited to in-frame clones, with some not included. The sample lists 75,000 to 95,000 clones; 85% were seen once. This chain joins TRBV5-1 and TRBJ1-3, with D perhaps matching TRBD1 (6 bases). The sample consisted of blood, taken from a patient whose treatment included radiotherapy and nephrectomy. The clonotype comes from a man aged 50-59 years with renal cell carcinoma. The CDR3: CASSFLGQSGNTIYF. For the CDR3, the DNA is TGCGCCAGCAGCTTCCTAGGACAGTCTGGAAACACCATATATTTT.